This T cell receptor beta chain was observed in a study of human T cells and chemical hapten exposure (dated by TCRdb to the early 2020s). About the study as a whole: For sensitization, 2% DPC in acetone was applied to a roughly 2 cm by roughly 2 cm area of upper inner arm skin. The patient cohort, mostly female, included alopecia areata with under or over 50% scalp involvement, alopecia totalis and alopecia universalis. Patch testing on the upper back used Finn chambers containing 0.01% DPC, with scoring done after 6 days according to International Contact Dermatitis Research Group standards. Throughout the roughly 23-week study period, patients were also given weekly therapeutic DPC doses on the scalp. The libraries were sequenced as a pool, and the TCR yield per sample differed mostly because of small variations in library volumes within the pool. Blood was sampled from patients pre-sensitization (week 0) and at 2, 6 and about 24 weeks after DPC sensitization. The study tracked peripheral blood TCR repertoire changes in vivo during primary and secondary sensitization to the hapten diphenylcyclopropenone (DPC) in alopecia patients. For TCR sequencing, blood came from 25 to 35 alopecia patients at anywhere from one to four time points (pre-sensitization, 2, 6 and 24 weeks). Broad study findings and their caveats: After repeated subsampling, changes were observed in the strength of the expansion versus patch-test correlation and in the threshold at which the correlation became significant. A positive correlation was found between the number of PT1 expanded TCRs and patch test score, with significance reached at thresholds 8, 16 and 32 but not 4. Compared with pre-sensitization or healthy control sets, expanded TCRs formed significantly more large CDR3 similarity clusters, which is consistent with antigen-driven responses. Alopecia, a presumed autoimmune disease, was present in all patients, so the immune response of the patients might differ from that of healthy individuals. DPC sensitization did not change how many TCRs were above 1 in 1000 frequency, and no evidence was found of alterations in global repertoire structure.

Turning to this clonotype: The antigen this receptor binds is unknown. No much larger clone is present one base from it, and per-base qualities are unavailable.

The time point label, read with the paper, signifies: patch test 1, 2 weeks after DPC sensitization. In the paper's terms, the treatment or condition label means: therapeutic diphenylcyclopropenone sensitization with weekly scalp DPC. Blood at each patch-test visit was drawn before the patch test was applied. Patients were eligible if aged 18 to 70, diagnosed with alopecia and judged suitable for DPC therapy, and pregnant patients were excluded. Unfractionated whole blood was collected in Tempus Blood RNA tubes, and total RNA was extracted from that blood. Library prep was done by RACE. The instrument given in TCRdb is NextSeq 500. During library preparation, unique molecular identifiers were attached to individual cDNA molecules so that TCRs could be counted in a quantitative, reproducible way. For every blood RNA sample, sequencing covered both the TCR alpha and TCR beta chains. From the authors' description of their analysis: A median of roughly 98,000 TCRs per sample was observed, with a range of about 20,000 to 700,000. The Decombinator software suite was used to annotate the V, J and CDR3 of the TCR reads. For the PS versus PT1 abundance plots, all samples were subsampled to the same number of TCRs (28,000). TCRs were defined as expanded if absent before sensitization and observed at least eight times at the 2-week time point. TCRdb applied fastp at Q25 and MiXCR to the public reads, then kept only in-frame beta chains. Here each entry gathers all rows of one CDR3 protein and keeps the most common genes and DNA. These V and J calls are TCRdb output, not the study's own analysis. This sample is represented by roughly 160,000 distinct CDR3 sequences; roughly 15% of them were singletons. The ten largest clones add up to 1.5% to 2% of the sample.

The germline V gene specifies SGDLS as CDR1 and YYNGEE as CDR2. After removal of 5 bases from V and 7 bases from J, the junction retains 6 bases not matched to a gene. CDR3 length: 13 amino acids, cysteine to phenylalanine. Solely the CDR3 DNA is kept, with 39 bases framed from the first base. This clonotype was sampled from a woman aged 25 to 39 with alopecia areata. Some clones in this sample may be carry-over from other donors' samples. The sequencing used whole blood, collected in connection with sensitization to the hapten diphenylcyclopropenone (DPC). The chain couples TRBV9 to TRBJ2-3, with 8 central nucleotides matching TRBD2. The CDR3 protein is CASRPAGVNTQYF. The base sequence is TGTGCCAGCAGGCCAGCGGGAGTCAATACGCAGTATTTT. The variable domain in full, with residues beyond the CDR3 obtained from the reference TRBV9 and TRBJ2-3 genes, is DSGVTQTPKHLITATGQRVTLRCSPRSGDLSVYWYQQSLDQGLQFLIQYYNGEERAKGNILERFSAQQFPDLHSELNLSSLELGDSALYFCASRPAGVNTQYFGPGTRLTVL.